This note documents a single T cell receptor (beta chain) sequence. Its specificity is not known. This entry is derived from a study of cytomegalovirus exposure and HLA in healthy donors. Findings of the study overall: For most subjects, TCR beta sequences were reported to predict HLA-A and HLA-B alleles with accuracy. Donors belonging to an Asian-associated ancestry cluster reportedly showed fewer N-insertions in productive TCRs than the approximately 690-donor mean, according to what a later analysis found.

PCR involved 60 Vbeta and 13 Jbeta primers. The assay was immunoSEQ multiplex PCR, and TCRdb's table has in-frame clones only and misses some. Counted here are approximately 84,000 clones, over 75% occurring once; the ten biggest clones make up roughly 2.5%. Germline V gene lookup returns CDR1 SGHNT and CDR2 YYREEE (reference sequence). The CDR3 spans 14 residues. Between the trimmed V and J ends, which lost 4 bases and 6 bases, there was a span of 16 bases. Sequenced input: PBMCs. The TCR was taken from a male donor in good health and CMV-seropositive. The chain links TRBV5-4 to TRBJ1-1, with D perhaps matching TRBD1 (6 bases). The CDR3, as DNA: TGTGCCAGCAGCCTGAAACAGGGTACTGCTGAAGCTTTCTTT. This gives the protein CASSLKQGTAEAFF.